A single T cell receptor (beta chain) is shown here with its context. Per the study methods: The authors estimated nucleated cell counts from reference gene primer amplification. Method: immunoSEQ multiplex PCR; TCRdb's copy keeps in-frame clones and lacks some. Clone size and V and J calls were adopted from that table, with D and trimming inferred from the DNA. This sample has just over 350,000 clones, with about 88% found just once. The data were obtained in a study of blood T cell repertoires in COVID-19. Study overall: The United States, Italy and Spain provided the acute and convalescent COVID-19 samples. PBMCs, B-cell-depleted T cells, or T cells provided the cDNA or gDNA that made up the material.

This CDR3 has 14 amino acids. V was clipped by 9 bases and J by 2 bases; unmatched bases: 6. Seattle's cohort entered during active infection and was followed longitudinally. Sequencing input: peripheral blood. This TCR came from a woman in her sixties or seventies with COVID-19, enrolled during active disease. This sequence joins TRBV23-1 and TRBJ2-2; 7 bases line up with TRBD1. TRBV23-1 is classed as an ORF, of uncertain function. CDR3 nucleotides: TGCGCCAGAGACAGGGAGAGAAACACCGGGGAGCTGTTTTTT. This codes for CARDRERNTGELFF.